A selection of T cell receptor beta chains follows, all from one sample in a study of blood T cell repertoires in COVID-19. Libraries were prepared by immunoSEQ multiplex PCR; TCRdb keeps only in-frame clonotypes and omits some of them. The repertoire has 70,000 or so clones, 76% of them found once; the top ten carry 15%. What was sequenced was peripheral blood. The receptors come from a man aged 55 to 69 with COVID-19, enrolled during active disease. Both conserved end residues are part of each CDR3. Fields, in order: J gene, V gene, D gene, clone size, CDR3 protein, CDR3 DNA. D genes are given only for firm matches. Some rows have no size entry. The others give once, few or many, or a class for an expanded clone.

j_gene: TRBJ2-5; v_gene: TRBV21-1; d_gene: NA; abundance: NA; CDR3aa: CASSPGTAEETQYF; CDR3nt: TGTGCCAGCAGCCCCGGGACAGCCGAAGAGACCCAGTACTTC
j_gene: TRBJ2-1; v_gene: TRBV5-4; d_gene: NA; abundance: NA; CDR3aa: CASSLVSGNEQFF; CDR3nt: TGTGCCAGCAGCTTGGTTAGCGGAAATGAGCAGTTCTTC
j_gene: TRBJ2-2; v_gene: TRBV29-1; d_gene: NA; abundance: NA; CDR3aa: CSVGGDVGELFF; CDR3nt: TGCAGCGTTGGGGGGGACGTCGGGGAGCTGTTTTTT
j_gene: TRBJ2-3; v_gene: TRBV5-4; d_gene: TRBD2; abundance: NA; CDR3aa: CASSQTSGKEYF; CDR3nt: TGTGCCAGCAGCCAGACTAGCGGAAAAGAGTATTTT
j_gene: TRBJ1-2; v_gene: TRBV29-1; d_gene: NA; abundance: NA; CDR3aa: CSVEVNRLNGYTF; CDR3nt: TGCAGCGTTGAAGTGAACAGGTTAAATGGCTACACCTTC
j_gene: TRBJ2-7; v_gene: TRBV6-5; d_gene: TRBD1; abundance: NA; CDR3aa: CASSSPGQGEEKQYF; CDR3nt: TGTGCCAGCAGTTCCCCGGGACAGGGAGAAGAGAAGCAGTACTTC
j_gene: TRBJ1-5; v_gene: TRBV6-6; d_gene: NA; abundance: NA; CDR3aa: CASHTTPDQPQHF; CDR3nt: TGTGCCAGCCACACTACCCCAGATCAGCCCCAGCATTTT
j_gene: TRBJ2-7; v_gene: TRBV23-1; d_gene: TRBD1; abundance: few; CDR3aa: CASSQIGQGANEQYF; CDR3nt: TGCGCCAGCAGTCAAATTGGGCAGGGGGCGAACGAGCAGTACTTC
j_gene: TRBJ1-1; v_gene: TRBV19; d_gene: NA; abundance: NA; CDR3aa: CASSSTQGFGTEAFF; CDR3nt: TGTGCCAGTAGTTCGACCCAGGGATTTGGCACTGAAGCTTTCTTT
j_gene: TRBJ2-2; v_gene: TRBV27; d_gene: TRBD2; abundance: NA; CDR3aa: CASSFRGGPANTGELFF; CDR3nt: TGTGCCAGCAGTTTCCGGGGGGGGCCTGCGAACACCGGGGAGCTGTTTTTT
j_gene: TRBJ2-1; v_gene: TRBV19; d_gene: TRBD1; abundance: many; CDR3aa: CASSIKAGTGRNEQFF; CDR3nt: TGTGCCAGTAGTATAAAGGCCGGGACAGGGAGGAATGAGCAGTTCTTC
j_gene: TRBJ2-1; v_gene: TRBV3-1/TRBV3-2; d_gene: NA; abundance: few; CDR3aa: CASSQGTGRAYNEQFF; CDR3nt: TGTGCCAGCAGCCAAGGTACCGGGAGAGCCTACAATGAGCAGTTCTTC
j_gene: TRBJ2-1; v_gene: TRBV30; d_gene: TRBD2; abundance: NA; CDR3aa: CAWAGLGFNEQFF; CDR3nt: TGTGCCTGGGCGGGACTAGGGTTCAATGAGCAGTTCTTC
j_gene: TRBJ2-2; v_gene: TRBV2; d_gene: TRBD1; abundance: NA; CDR3aa: CASSWGQGTGELFF; CDR3nt: TGTGCCAGCAGCTGGGGACAGGGCACCGGGGAGCTGTTTTTT
j_gene: TRBJ1-1; v_gene: TRBV7-6; d_gene: NA; abundance: NA; CDR3aa: CASSLALQGEAFF; CDR3nt: TGTGCCAGCAGCTTAGCGCTACAGGGAGAAGCTTTCTTT
j_gene: TRBJ2-1; v_gene: TRBV10-2; d_gene: NA; abundance: NA; CDR3aa: CASSDMREQFF; CDR3nt: TGCGCCAGCAGTGATATGCGGGAGCAGTTCTTC
j_gene: TRBJ2-1; v_gene: TRBV4-2; d_gene: NA; abundance: NA; CDR3aa: CASSQDVLEDEQFF; CDR3nt: TGTGCCAGCAGCCAAGATGTCCTAGAGGATGAGCAGTTCTTC
j_gene: TRBJ2-2; v_gene: TRBV29-1; d_gene: NA; abundance: NA; CDR3aa: CSVESGSRAGTGELFF; CDR3nt: TGCAGCGTTGAATCGGGATCGAGGGCCGGCACCGGGGAGCTGTTTTTT
j_gene: TRBJ2-5; v_gene: TRBV21-1; d_gene: NA; abundance: NA; CDR3aa: CASSQEGETQYF; CDR3nt: TGTGCCAGCAGCCAGGAGGGGGAGACCCAGTACTTC
j_gene: TRBJ1-3; v_gene: TRBV4-1; d_gene: TRBD1; abundance: once; CDR3aa: CASSQLVQGLFGNTIYF; CDR3nt: TGCGCCAGCAGCCAGCTGGTACAGGGGTTATTCGGAAACACCATATATTTT
j_gene: TRBJ1-5; v_gene: TRBV6-5; d_gene: NA; abundance: NA; CDR3aa: CAAMGISAFQPQHF; CDR3nt: TGTGCCGCGATGGGCATCTCAGCATTCCAGCCCCAGCATTTT
j_gene: TRBJ2-1; v_gene: TRBV29-1; d_gene: NA; abundance: NA; CDR3aa: CSAPRTIYNEQFF; CDR3nt: TGCAGCGCACCCCGGACTATTTACAATGAGCAGTTCTTC
j_gene: TRBJ1-5; v_gene: TRBV10-3; d_gene: NA; abundance: NA; CDR3aa: CAISGGANQPQHF; CDR3nt: TGTGCCATCAGTGGAGGAGCTAATCAGCCCCAGCATTTT
j_gene: TRBJ2-3; v_gene: TRBV5-5; d_gene: TRBD2; abundance: NA; CDR3aa: CASSTSGRVGEDTQYF; CDR3nt: TGTGCCAGCAGCACTAGCGGGAGGGTCGGGGAGGATACGCAGTATTTT
j_gene: TRBJ2-1; v_gene: TRBV6-4; d_gene: TRBD2; abundance: NA; CDR3aa: CASAAGTSGGDMFF; CDR3nt: TGTGCCAGCGCGGCCGGGACTAGCGGGGGTGACATGTTCTTC
j_gene: TRBJ1-3; v_gene: TRBV25-1; d_gene: NA; abundance: once; CDR3aa: CASSVRAGNTIYF; CDR3nt: TGTGCCAGCAGTGTTCGTGCTGGAAACACCATATATTTT
j_gene: TRBJ2-7; v_gene: TRBV7-3; d_gene: NA; abundance: NA; CDR3aa: CASSAYLSPYEQYF; CDR3nt: TGTGCCAGCAGCGCCTATTTGTCGCCTTACGAGCAGTACTTC
j_gene: TRBJ2-7; v_gene: TRBV30; d_gene: TRBD2; abundance: NA; CDR3aa: CAWSFRLAEDYEQYF; CDR3nt: TGTGCCTGGAGTTTTAGACTAGCGGAGGATTACGAGCAGTACTTC
j_gene: TRBJ2-1; v_gene: TRBV11-2; d_gene: NA; abundance: NA; CDR3aa: CASSLGREYNEQFF; CDR3nt: TGTGCCAGCAGCTTAGGCAGGGAATACAATGAGCAGTTCTTC
j_gene: TRBJ2-3; v_gene: TRBV5-4; d_gene: TRBD1; abundance: NA; CDR3aa: CAAGDRVADTQYF; CDR3nt: TGTGCCGCCGGGGACAGGGTGGCAGATACGCAGTATTTT
j_gene: TRBJ2-5; v_gene: TRBV28; d_gene: TRBD1; abundance: NA; CDR3aa: CASSPPAGQGRETQYF; CDR3nt: TGTGCCAGCAGTCCCCCCGCCGGACAGGGAAGAGAGACCCAGTACTTC
j_gene: TRBJ2-1; v_gene: TRBV14; d_gene: TRBD2; abundance: NA; CDR3aa: CASSQNLAGNSYNEQFF; CDR3nt: TGTGCCAGCAGCCAAAACTTAGCGGGTAACTCCTACAATGAGCAGTTCTTC
j_gene: TRBJ1-4; v_gene: TRBV4-2; d_gene: TRBD1; abundance: NA; CDR3aa: CASGNLGQTGKLFF; CDR3nt: TGTGCCAGCGGCAACTTGGGACAGACGGGAAAACTGTTTTTT
j_gene: TRBJ1-5; v_gene: TRBV10-3; d_gene: NA; abundance: NA; CDR3aa: CAISPGGSQPQHF; CDR3nt: TGTGCCATCAGCCCGGGTGGTAGTCAGCCCCAGCATTTT
j_gene: TRBJ2-5; v_gene: TRBV2; d_gene: NA; abundance: NA; CDR3aa: CASNVRTEETQYF; CDR3nt: TGTGCCAGCAATGTTCGGACTGAGGAGACCCAGTACTTC
j_gene: TRBJ2-1; v_gene: TRBV27; d_gene: TRBD1; abundance: NA; CDR3aa: CASSLLTRDRVNNEQFF; CDR3nt: TGTGCCAGCAGTCTTTTAACCCGGGACAGGGTCAACAATGAGCAGTTCTTC
j_gene: TRBJ1-2; v_gene: TRBV5-1; d_gene: TRBD1; abundance: NA; CDR3aa: CASSSATGQAYYGYTF; CDR3nt: TGCGCCAGCAGCTCCGCTACCGGACAGGCCTACTATGGCTACACCTTC
j_gene: TRBJ1-6; v_gene: TRBV5-1; d_gene: TRBD1; abundance: NA; CDR3aa: CASSFGQGGSPLHF; CDR3nt: TGCGCCAGCAGCTTTGGACAGGGGGGTTCACCCCTCCACTTT
j_gene: TRBJ2-3; v_gene: TRBV7-9; d_gene: TRBD2; abundance: few; CDR3aa: CASSFPLVAGNTDTQYF; CDR3nt: TGTGCCAGCAGCTTCCCTTTGGTAGCGGGTAACACAGATACGCAGTATTTT
j_gene: TRBJ1-1; v_gene: TRBV19; d_gene: NA; abundance: few; CDR3aa: CGSGGFTTEAFF; CDR3nt: TGTGGTTCGGGGGGCTTCACCACTGAAGCTTTCTTT
j_gene: TRBJ1-2; v_gene: TRBV14; d_gene: NA; abundance: NA; CDR3aa: CASSQVGGGYGGYTF; CDR3nt: TGTGCCAGCAGCCAAGTCGGCGGGGGGTATGGTGGCTACACCTTC
j_gene: TRBJ2-7; v_gene: TRBV30; d_gene: TRBD2; abundance: NA; CDR3aa: CAWSGGDKREDEQYF; CDR3nt: TGTGCCTGGAGTGGAGGGGATAAGCGGGAGGACGAGCAGTACTTC